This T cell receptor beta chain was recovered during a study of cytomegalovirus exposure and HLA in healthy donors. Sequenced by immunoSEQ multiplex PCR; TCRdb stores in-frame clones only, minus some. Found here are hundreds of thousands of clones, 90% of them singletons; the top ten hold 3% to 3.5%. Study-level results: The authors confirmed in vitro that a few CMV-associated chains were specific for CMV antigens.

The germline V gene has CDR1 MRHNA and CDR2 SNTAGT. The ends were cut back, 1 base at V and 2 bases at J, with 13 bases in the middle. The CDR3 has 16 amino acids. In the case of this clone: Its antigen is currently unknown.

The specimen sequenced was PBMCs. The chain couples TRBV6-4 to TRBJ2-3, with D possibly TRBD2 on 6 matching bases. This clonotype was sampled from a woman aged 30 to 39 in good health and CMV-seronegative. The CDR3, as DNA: TGTGCCAGCAGTGACTTGGGCGGCGGGACCACAGATACGCAGTATTTT. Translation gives CASSDLGGGTTDTQYF.